These T cell receptor beta chains were read from a single sample in a study of blood T cells in healthy people across ages. TCRdb used MiXCR to reprocess the 5' RACE reads, holding one entry per CDR3 protein. The profile shows 1.4 million or so distinct CDR3 sequences, 42% of them singletons. The sample comprised blood. These receptors originate from a woman in her late teens or twenties in good health. CDR3s include the opening cysteine and the closing phenylalanine or tryptophan.

V gene,CDR3 protein
TRBV20-1,CSASHSYNEQFF
TRBV7-2,CASSLAGGSETQYF
TRBV7-2,CASSLEPGINEQFF
TRBV29-1,CSVDYTGATDTQYF
TRBV7-6,CASSSTGTSPLHF
TRBV6-5,CASSNLAGATDTQYF
TRBV18,CASSRWDNLRGKLFF
TRBV4-3,CASSHQGQVNTEAFF
TRBV6-6,CASRVVRVGANVLTF
TRBV20-1,CSASSERDTEAFF
TRBV12-3/TRBV12-4,CASSLGGFRETQYF
TRBV4-3,CASSQVQGAYGELFF
TRBV27,CASSDQGLGETQYF
TRBV27,CAGSLAGPSYGYTF
TRBV6-2/TRBV6-3,CASSYGGFTSQETQYF
TRBV18,CASSGSAEAGELFF
TRBV21-1,CASSKRWADRVRYGYTF
TRBV20-1,CSALYHSYNSPLHF
TRBV27,CASSVKGEFYEQYF
TRBV20-1,CTLKGLPGTEAFF
TRBV20-1,CSARQRSERSEQYF
TRBV6-2/TRBV6-3,CASSPRGAGDNEQFF
TRBV7-9,CASSHTGVLSYEQYF
TRBV2,CASSVFWGDTEAFF
TRBV5-1,CASSLVASGLNGEQYF
TRBV29-1,CSVERGTGGYEQYF
TRBV9,CASNLGLRTDTQYF
TRBV30,CAWSSGRHTQPQHF
TRBV29-1,CSVEEGGVYSNQPQHF
TRBV27,CASSLRTSARGNEQYF
TRBV4-1,CASSQELGTPGQYF
TRBV27,CASSLRGPTQPQHF
TRBV12-3/TRBV12-4,CASSQLSTDAQYF
TRBV2,CASSGGQGLDQYF
TRBV2,CASSEFLLAYTGGELFF
TRBV13,CASSLRLHPSNEQFF
TRBV20-1,CSAGRGSDNEQYF
TRBV6-1,CASSEGSFNEKLFF
TRBV7-2,CASSLAPGNYEQYF
TRBV4-1,CASSFRLEGYTF
TRBV18,CASSLSATGELFF
TRBV29-1,CSVEVGGTPYSTDTQYF
TRBV7-9,CASSPQDRYYEKLFF
TRBV12-3/TRBV12-4,CASSIPGLASYEQYF
TRBV5-1,CAGSPSHDSSTDTQYF
TRBV6-2/TRBV6-3,CASSPTRYLSNEQFF
TRBV9,CASSVVTGGPPEQFF
TRBV12-3/TRBV12-4,CASSSEEGIEQFF
TRBV20-1,CSAGGLAGFQETQYF
TRBV7-6,CASSLGEGGGEQFF
TRBV4-1,CASSLIGGRGDGYTF
TRBV14,CASSQVAGAGIAFF
TRBV12-5,CASGSGLLAGATDTQYF
TRBV7-2,CASSLSRGLNTEAFF
TRBV30,CAWSGDRYNEQFF
TRBV30,CAWSGTSGGFTDTQYF
TRBV4-3,CASSQGTATERSYNEQYF